This TCR beta chain was sequenced during a study of blood T cell repertoires in COVID-19. Study overall: Researchers got acute and convalescent COVID-19 samples from the United States, Italy and Spain. Sources were T cells, B-cell-depleted T cells, or PBMCs; the material itself was cDNA or gDNA.

The germline V gene has CDR1 MNHEY and CDR2 SVGAGI. The CDR3 is made up of 14 amino acids. The V segment lost 4 bases and the J segment 5 bases; nucleotides outside the gene matches: 7. As originally analysed: Using reference gene primer amplification, nucleated cell counts were estimated. Sequencing used immunoSEQ multiplex PCR; TCRdb keeps in-frame clones, though not all of them. D and trimming come from the DNA, and the V and J calls and clone size come from that table. The sample carries over 85,000 clones, roughly 87% recorded once. The chain uses TRBV6-5 and TRBJ2-5; 7 positions match TRBD1. The clonotype comes from a woman aged 50 to 60 with COVID-19, enrolled during active disease. Sequenced sample: peripheral blood. This chain's CDR3 is CASSLQGNGETQYF. CDR3 in DNA: TGTGCCAGCAGTTTACAGGGGAATGGGGAGACCCAGTACTTC.